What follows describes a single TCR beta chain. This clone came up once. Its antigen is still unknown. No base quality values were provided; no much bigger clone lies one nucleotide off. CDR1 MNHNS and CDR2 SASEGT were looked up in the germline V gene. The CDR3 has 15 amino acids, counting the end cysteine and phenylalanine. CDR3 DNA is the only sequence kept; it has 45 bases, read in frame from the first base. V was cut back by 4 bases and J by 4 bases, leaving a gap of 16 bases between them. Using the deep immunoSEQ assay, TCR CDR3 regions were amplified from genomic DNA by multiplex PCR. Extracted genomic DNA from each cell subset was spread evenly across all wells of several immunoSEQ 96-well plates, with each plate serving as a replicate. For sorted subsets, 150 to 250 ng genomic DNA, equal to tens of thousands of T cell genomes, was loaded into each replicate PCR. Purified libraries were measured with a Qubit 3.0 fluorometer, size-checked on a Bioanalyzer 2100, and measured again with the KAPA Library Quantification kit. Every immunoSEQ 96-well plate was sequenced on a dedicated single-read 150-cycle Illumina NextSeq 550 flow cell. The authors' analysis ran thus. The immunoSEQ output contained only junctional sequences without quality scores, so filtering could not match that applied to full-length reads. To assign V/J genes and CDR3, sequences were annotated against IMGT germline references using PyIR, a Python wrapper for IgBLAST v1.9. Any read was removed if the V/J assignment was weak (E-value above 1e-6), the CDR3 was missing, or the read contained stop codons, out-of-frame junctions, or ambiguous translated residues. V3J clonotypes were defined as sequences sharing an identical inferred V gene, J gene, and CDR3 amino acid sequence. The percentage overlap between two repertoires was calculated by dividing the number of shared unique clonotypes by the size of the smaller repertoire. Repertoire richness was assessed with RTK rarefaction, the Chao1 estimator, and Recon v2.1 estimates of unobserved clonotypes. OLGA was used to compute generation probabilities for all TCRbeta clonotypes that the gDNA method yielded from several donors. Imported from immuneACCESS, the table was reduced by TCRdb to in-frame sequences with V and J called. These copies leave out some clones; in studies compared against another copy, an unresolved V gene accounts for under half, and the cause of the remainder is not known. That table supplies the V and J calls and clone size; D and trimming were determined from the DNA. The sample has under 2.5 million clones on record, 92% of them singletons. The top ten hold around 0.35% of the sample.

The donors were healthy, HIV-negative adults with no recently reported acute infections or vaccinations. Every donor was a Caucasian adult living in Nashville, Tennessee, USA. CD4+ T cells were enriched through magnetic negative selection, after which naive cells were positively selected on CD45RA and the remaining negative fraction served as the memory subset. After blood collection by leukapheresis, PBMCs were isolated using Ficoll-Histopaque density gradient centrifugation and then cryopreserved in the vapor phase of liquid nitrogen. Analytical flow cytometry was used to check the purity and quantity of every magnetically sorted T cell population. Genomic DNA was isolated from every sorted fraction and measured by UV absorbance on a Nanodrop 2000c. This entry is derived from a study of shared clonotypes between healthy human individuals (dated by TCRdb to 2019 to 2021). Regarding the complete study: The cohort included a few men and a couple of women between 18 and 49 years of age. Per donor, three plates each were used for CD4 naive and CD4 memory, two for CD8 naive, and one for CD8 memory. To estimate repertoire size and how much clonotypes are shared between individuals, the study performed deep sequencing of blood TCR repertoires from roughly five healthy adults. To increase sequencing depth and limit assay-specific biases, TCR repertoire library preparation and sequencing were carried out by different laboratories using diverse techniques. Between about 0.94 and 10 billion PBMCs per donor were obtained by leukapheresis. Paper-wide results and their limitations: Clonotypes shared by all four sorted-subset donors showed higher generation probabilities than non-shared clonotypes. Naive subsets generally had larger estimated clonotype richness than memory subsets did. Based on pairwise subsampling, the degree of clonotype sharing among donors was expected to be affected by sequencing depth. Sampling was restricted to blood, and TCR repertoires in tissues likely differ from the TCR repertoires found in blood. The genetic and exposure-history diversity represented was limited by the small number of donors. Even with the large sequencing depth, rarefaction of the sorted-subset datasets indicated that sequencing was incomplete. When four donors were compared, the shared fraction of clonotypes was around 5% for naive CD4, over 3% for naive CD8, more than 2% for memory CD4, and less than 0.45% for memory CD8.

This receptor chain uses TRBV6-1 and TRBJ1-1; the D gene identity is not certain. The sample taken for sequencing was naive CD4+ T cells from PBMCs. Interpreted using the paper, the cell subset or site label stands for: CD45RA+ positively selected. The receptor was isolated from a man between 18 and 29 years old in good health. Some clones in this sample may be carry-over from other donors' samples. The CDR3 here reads CASSGTTLGSTEAFF. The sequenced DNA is TGTGCCAGCAGTGGAACGACCCTCGGGAGCACTGAAGCTTTCTTT.